Presented here are 27 T cell receptor beta chains from one specimen sequenced in a study of T cell repertoires in cytomegalovirus infection. Via MiXCR, TCRdb re-called the reads, giving one row per CDR3 protein. The sample contains just under 550,000 distinct CDR3 sequences, around 27% of which appear only once. The material sequenced was PBMCs. Source of these receptors: a human donor in good health (CMV status not recorded). Some clones in this sample may be carry-over from other donors' samples.

The rearrangement uses TRBV6-1 and TRBJ1-5; 7 bases fit TRBD1. CDR3 length: 15 residues. The germline CDR1 and CDR2 sequences are MNHNS and SASEGT. V lost 6 bases and J lost 4; bases outside the gene matches: 9. CDR3 loop: CASRRTGIGNQPQHF. In nucleotides, the CDR3 is TGTGCCAGCAGAAGGACAGGTATTGGTAATCAGCCCCAGCATTTT.

This clonotype has more than one count but fewer than ten. The rearrangement joins TRBV11-3 to TRBJ1-6; maybe TRBD1 (6 bases). Germline V gene lookup returns CDR1 SGHNT and CDR2 YENEEA. The CDR3 is 16 amino acids. Trimming pared 0 bases from V and 10 bases from J, leaving 16 bases between. CDR3 in amino acids: CASSLDLSGAGSPLHF. The CDR3 DNA is TGTGCCAGCAGCTTAGATCTCTCGGGGGCCGGCTCACCCCTCCACTTT.

This clonotype was found a few times. The chain employs TRBV7-2 and TRBJ2-5; TRBD2 matches 9 bases. The trim removed 2 bases at V and 5 bases at J, leaving 15 bases unmatched. The CDR3 is made up of 18 amino acids. Germline CDR1 SGHTA, CDR2 FQGNSA. The CDR3 sequence is CASSLFGRGGREDETQYF. The CDR3 bases are TGTGCCAGCAGCTTATTTGGGCGTGGCGGGAGGGAGGATGAGACCCAGTACTTC.

The chain employs TRBV29-1 and TRBJ2-5; possibly TRBD1 or TRBD2 for D (7 bases each). The CDR3 is 13 amino acids. The V and J ends lost 6 bases and 0 bases respectively, with 11 bases between them. Germline V gene lookup returns CDR1 SQVTM and CDR2 ANQGSEA. CDR3 amino acids: CSVSGGDQETQYF. The CDR3 nucleotides read TGCAGCGTATCAGGGGGGGACCAAGAGACCCAGTACTTC.

This clonotype has just one count. The V and J genes are TRBV19 and TRBJ2-3; the D is unclear. Trimming shortened V by 2 bases and J by 3 bases, and 12 bases separated the two germline ends. This CDR3 region has 15 residues. The germline gives CDR1 LNHDA, CDR2 SQIVND (reference sequence). The CDR3 loop is CASSISRTRTDTQYF. The CDR3 nucleotides are TGTGCCAGTAGTATAAGTAGGACGAGAACAGATACGCAGTATTTT.

This clonotype was counted a few times. The CDR3 DNA reads TGTGCCAGTAGTCCCGGCAGGGGATCCTACAATGAGCAGTTCTTC. Protein: CASSPGRGSYNEQFF. The chain has TRBV19 and TRBJ2-1; possibly TRBD1 for D (6 bases). Germline CDR1 LNHDA, CDR2 SQIVND (reference sequence). V shed 5 bases and J shed 1 base, with 12 bases lying between them. This CDR3 is built from 15 residues.

The rearrangement uses TRBV10-3 and TRBJ2-4; D unresolved. Germline V gives CDR1 ENHRY, CDR2 SYGVKD. CDR3 size: 14 residues. V was pared by 2 bases and J by 0 bases, with 5 bases between. CDR3 coding DNA: TGTGCCATCAGTGAGGAGTTAGCCAAAAACATTCAGTACTTC. Its translation is CAISEELAKNIQYF.

The sample holds many counts of this clonotype. This rearrangement joins TRBV11-1 to TRBJ2-7, with D possibly called TRBD1 or TRBD2 (5 bases each). V was cut by 3 bases and J by 2 bases, with 14 bases left in between. Per the germline V gene, CDR1 is SGHAT and CDR2 is FQDESV (reference sequence). The CDR3 consists of 15 residues. The CDR3 DNA sequence: TGTGCCAGCAGCTTCAAGAGGGACGGAGCCTACGAGCAGTACTTC. It specifies CASSFKRDGAYEQYF.

This clonotype has just a few counts. The CDR3 sequence: CASSLALHSYEQYV. The CDR3 DNA reads TGTGCCAGCAGCTTAGCGTTGCACAGCTACGAGCAGTACGTC. The rearrangement links TRBV7-8 to TRBJ2-7; no reliable D call. This CDR3 region has 14 residues. Between the trimmed V and J ends, which lost 0 bases and 3 bases, there was a span of 9 bases. Germline V gene sequence: CDR1 SGHVS, CDR2 FQNEAQ.

J is TRBJ2-2 and V is TRBV29-1; TRBD2 agrees at 9 bases. Trimming took 2 bases from V and 7 from J; bases not matched to a gene: 11. CDR1 is SQVTM, CDR2 ANQGSEA, per germline. The CDR3 contains 16 residues. The CDR3: CSVEKLAGPLSGELFF. CDR3 sequence (DNA): TGCAGCGTTGAAAAGCTAGCGGGACCCCTTAGCGGGGAGCTGTTTTTT.

This chain uses TRBV6-6 with TRBJ2-1; TRBD2 matches at 7 bases. The length of the CDR3 is 13 residues. After removal of 5 bases from V and 6 bases from J, the junction contained 4 bases not matched to a gene. Per germline, CDR1 MNHNY and CDR2 SVGAGI (reference sequence). This CDR3 reads CASSREGFNEQFF. In DNA, the CDR3 is TGTGCCAGCAGTAGGGAGGGGTTCAATGAGCAGTTCTTC.

This chain links TRBV4-1 with TRBJ1-2; D perhaps matches TRBD1 (5 bases). The length of the CDR3 is 15 residues. Trimming cost V 0 bases and J 4 bases, with 12 bases left between them. Germline loops: CDR1 MGHRA, CDR2 YSYEKL. The CDR3 sequence: CASSQETGIFYGYTF. The CDR3 DNA reads as TGCGCCAGCAGCCAAGAAACAGGAATTTTCTATGGCTACACCTTC.

In this sample, this clonotype turned up a few times. The V gene is TRBV19, the J gene TRBJ1-1, with no clear D. V dropped 6 bases and J dropped 0 bases, with 11 bases sitting between them. The CDR3 runs 14 residues. Germline CDR1 LNHDA, CDR2 SQIVND (reference sequence). CDR3 DNA sequence: TGTGCCAGTAGCCGGATGTTCATGAACACTGAAGCTTTCTTT. Protein: CASSRMFMNTEAFF.

The rearrangement joins TRBV25-1 to TRBJ1-6; TRBD1 might be the D (5 bases). Between the trimmed V and J ends, which lost 3 bases and 13 bases, there was a span of 7 bases. Germline CDR1 and CDR2: MGHDK and SYGVNS. The length of the CDR3 is 11 residues. CDR3 in amino acids: CASSDRGPLHF. Here the CDR3 DNA reads TGTGCCAGCAGTGACCGGGGGCCCCTCCACTTT.

This clonotype was seen a few times. V is TRBV19 and J is TRBJ2-1, with D tentatively TRBD1 or TRBD2 (5 bases each). CDR3 length equals 14 residues. V shed 3 bases and J shed 0 bases, with 6 bases lying between them. Germline CDR1 LNHDA, CDR2 SQIVND (reference sequence). CDR3 protein: CASSMGDSYNEQFF. CDR3 sequence (DNA): TGTGCCAGTAGTATGGGGGACTCCTACAATGAGCAGTTCTTC.

The chain is built from TRBV20-1 and TRBJ1-5; no firm D call. The CDR3 has 12 amino acids. The germline V gene encodes CDR1 DFQATT and CDR2 SNEGSKA (reference sequence). The ends were cut back, 2 bases at V and 4 bases at J, with 6 bases in the middle. The CDR3 sequence: CSARTENQPQHF. CDR3 in DNA: TGCAGTGCTAGAACAGAGAATCAGCCCCAGCATTTT.

This clonotype was recorded a few times. The V and J genes are TRBV5-1 and TRBJ2-2; D not certain. The CDR3 totals 13 residues. Germline-derived CDR1 and CDR2 are SGHRS and YFSETQ. The V end lost 5 bases, the J end lost 4 bases, and 9 bases lay between the germline ends. In DNA form, the CDR3 reads TGCGCCAGCAGTCCATCCTTCACCGGGGAGCTGTTTTTT. It specifies CASSPSFTGELFF.

This CDR3 reads CASSTEPGTSRNSYNEQFF. In DNA form, the CDR3 reads TGTGCCAGCAGCACCGAGCCCGGGACTAGCCGAAACTCCTACAATGAGCAGTTCTTC. The chain recombines TRBV7-9 with TRBJ2-1, with 9 nucleotides matching TRBD2. V dropped 5 bases and J dropped 0; count of bases not matched to a gene: 14. This CDR3 has 19 residues. From germline, CDR1 is SEHNR and CDR2 FQNEAQ (reference sequence).

This clonotype was seen a few times. J is TRBJ2-2 and V is TRBV5-5; the D gene is possibly TRBD2 (5 bases). The CDR3 has 15 residues. Germline lookup yields CDR1 SGHKS and CDR2 YYEKEE (reference sequence). Trimming removed 4 bases from V and 6 bases from J, with 16 bases in between. The CDR3 protein is CASSPATTPAGELFF. CDR3 sequence (DNA): TGTGCCAGCAGCCCTGCGACTACTCCTGCCGGGGAGCTGTTTTTT.

This clonotype has just a few counts. V is TRBV6-2 or TRBV6-3 and J is TRBJ2-1; the match to TRBD1 covers 8 bases. The V gene's germline CDR1 is MNHEY and CDR2 SVGEGT. V dropped 5 bases and J dropped 10; count of bases not matched to a gene: 10. CDR3 length: 14 amino acids. The CDR3 protein is CASSRGQGVGEQFF. The CDR3 bases are TGTGCCAGCAGTCGAGGACAGGGTGTGGGGGAGCAGTTCTTC.

CDR3 bases: TGTGCCAGCAGTACGGAAAAGCGGGACACTCCTAACTATGGCTACACCTTC. It translates to CASSTEKRDTPNYGYTF. The chain joins TRBV6-2 or TRBV6-3 to TRBJ1-2; D is possibly TRBD1 (6 bases). Germline CDR1 reads MNHEY; CDR2 reads SVGEGT. V lost 5 bases, J lost 0 bases, and 19 bases lay in between. The CDR3 spans 17 residues.

The rearrangement joins TRBV6-2 or TRBV6-3 to TRBJ2-7; D possibly matches TRBD1 or TRBD2 (5 bases each). Trimming cost V 8 bases and J 7 bases, with 18 bases left between them. Germline CDR1 is MNHEY and CDR2 is SVGEGT. The CDR3 runs 13 residues. The CDR3 DNA reads TGTGCCAGCTGGGACCCCCCGGGAAGAGAGCAGTACGTC. Translating gives CASWDPPGREQYV.

This clonotype was seen a few times. The chain is built from TRBV7-9 and TRBJ2-7; either TRBD1 or TRBD2 may supply D (5 bases each). From germline, CDR1 is SEHNR and CDR2 FQNEAQ (reference sequence). Trimming took off 5 bases at V and 1 base at J, with 18 bases between the two ends. The CDR3 is 16 residues long. The CDR3 region has the DNA TGTGCCAGCAGCCCAGGCCTCGGGGCCGGATCCTACGAGCAGTACTTC. Protein product: CASSPGLGAGSYEQYF.

This clonotype was observed a few times. V is TRBV2 and J is TRBJ2-1; 10 nucleotides agree with TRBD2. With V trimmed by 9 bases and J by 0 bases, 8 bases remained unmatched. Looked up from germline, CDR1 is SNHLY and CDR2 is FYNNEI. CDR3 length equals 16 residues. This CDR3 reads CASTGTSVRSYNEQFF. The CDR3 DNA is TGTGCCAGTACCGGGACTAGCGTCCGCTCCTACAATGAGCAGTTCTTC. The whole variable domain, filled in from reference TRBV2 and TRBJ2-1, reads EPEVTQTPSHQVTQMGQEVILRCVPISNHLYFYWYRQILGQKVEFLVSFYNNEISEKSEIFDDQFSVERPDGSNFTLKIRSTKLEDSAMYFCASTGTSVRSYNEQFFGPGTRLTVL.

This clonotype was seen only a few times. This sequence joins TRBV28 and TRBJ2-7; 12 bases map to TRBD2. V gave up 1 base and J gave up 5 bases; unmatched junction bases: 3. Germline V CDR1 and CDR2: MDHEN, SYDVKM. This CDR3 has 15 amino acids. CDR3 nucleotides: TGTGCCAGCAGTTTATCTCTAGCGGGAGGGAACGAGCAGTACTTC. This translates into CASSLSLAGGNEQYF.

In this sample, this clonotype turned up once. The chain links TRBV4-1 to TRBJ1-4; D might be TRBD1 (5 bases). Germline V gene sequence: CDR1 MGHRA, CDR2 YSYEKL. This CDR3 is 15 amino acids long. With 0 bases removed from V and 5 bases from J, the gap between germline ends came to 10 bases. For the CDR3, the DNA is TGCGCCAGCAGCCAAGATCAGGGATTGAATGAAAAACTGTTTTTT. Protein product: CASSQDQGLNEKLFF.

This clonotype has at least ten counts. In DNA form, the CDR3 reads TGTGCCAGCAGCCATCGTAACAGGGGGAAGGAGACCCAGTACTTC. Encoded protein: CASSHRNRGKETQYF. The chain carries TRBV7-8 and TRBJ2-5, with TRBD1 identical over 8 bases. The germline V gene has CDR1 SGHVS and CDR2 FQNEAQ. With 5 bases clipped from V and 5 bases from J, the junction kept 10 bases outside the gene matches. The CDR3 loop spans 15 amino acids.